A single sample gave rise to the 13 T cell receptor beta chains below, sequenced in a study of T-cell memory formation after mild COVID-19 (dated by TCRdb to the early 2020s). Libraries were built with 5' RACE. The sample was run on an Illumina NovaSeq 6000. The raw public data were reprocessed by TCRdb itself: fastp quality trimming at Q25, MiXCR clonotype calling, in-frame beta chains only. Rows with a matching CDR3 protein are joined into one entry that keeps the most common DNA and genes. The sample has about 500,000 distinct CDR3 sequences on record, roughly 22% of them singletons. The ten largest clones take up around 13% of the sample. Sequencing was carried out using PBMCs or a T cell subset sorted from them (not recorded which). All receptors derive from an adult woman who had mild COVID-19 (a few samples of this study predate the infection). The sample titles of this study are shuffled in the database, so cell type and time point are left out; the donor was told from shared clones.

This clonotype was picked up a small number of times. V usage is TRBV4-1 and J usage is TRBJ2-7; 7 bases line up with TRBD1. Germline loops: CDR1 MGHRA, CDR2 YSYEKL. Losses at the gene ends were 5 bases for V and 0 bases for J; bases not matched to a gene: 10. The length of the CDR3 is 16 residues. CDR3 in DNA: TGCGCCAGCAGCTCGGAACCCGGGACAGCCTCCTACGAGCAGTACTTC. It translates to CASSSEPGTASYEQYF.

This clonotype has at least ten counts. V and J are TRBV12-3 or TRBV12-4 and TRBJ2-2; D is uncertain. This CDR3 has 13 amino acids. With 1 base removed from V and 7 bases from J, the gap between germline ends came to 7 bases. Here the CDR3 reads CASSLGGSGELFF. The CDR3 coding sequence is TGTGCCAGCAGTTTAGGTGGAAGCGGGGAGCTGTTTTTT.

The chain links TRBV5-1 to TRBJ2-5, with D tentatively TRBD1 (5 bases). Germline assignment: CDR1 SGHRS and CDR2 YFSETQ. V was shortened by 0 bases and J by 0 bases, with 12 bases between the two germline ends. The CDR3 loop spans 16 amino acids. Here the CDR3 DNA reads TGCGCCAGCAGCTTGGGGGTTCAGGGAAACCAAGAGACCCAGTACTTC. It encodes CASSLGVQGNQETQYF.

Many counts were recorded for this clonotype. The J gene is TRBJ1-1, the V gene TRBV6-6; D unresolved. Germline CDR1 and CDR2: MNHNY and SVGAGI (reference sequence). The CDR3 loop spans 15 amino acids. V was cut by 0 bases and J by 1 base, with 9 bases left in between. CDR3 protein: CASSYSEGRNTEAFF. The CDR3 region has the DNA TGTGCCAGCAGTTACTCGGAAGGGAGGAACACTGAAGCTTTCTTT.

This clonotype was counted between two and nine times. The junction and the germline gene differ at one end; a read error may be behind it. The chain has TRBV28 and TRBJ2-3; D might be TRBD2 (6 bases). This CDR3 region has 16 residues. The germline CDR1 and CDR2 sequences are MDHEN and SYDVKM. The CDR3, as DNA: TGTGCCAGCAGCTCCCCCTTACTAGCAGGCACGGATACGCAGTATTTT. Residues: CASSSPLLAGTDTQYF.

J is TRBJ1-1 and V is TRBV12-3 or TRBV12-4; 10 positions match TRBD1. V shed 6 bases and J 4 bases; nucleotides not matched to a gene: 5. The CDR3 consists of 14 residues. The CDR3 coding sequence is TGTGCCAGCAGGGGGACAGGGGAAGGCACTGAAGCTTTCTTT. Its protein is CASRGTGEGTEAFF.

The gene calls are TRBV12-3 or TRBV12-4 and TRBJ2-7; 9 bases agree with TRBD2. After removal of 6 bases from V and 2 bases from J, the junction contained 8 bases not matched to a gene. This CDR3 has 15 amino acids. CDR3 amino acids: CASSRSASGAYEQYF. The CDR3 DNA is TGTGCCAGCAGCCGAAGTGCTAGCGGGGCCTACGAGCAGTACTTC.

This clonotype was counted a few times. This chain links TRBV7-9 with TRBJ1-4, with 8 bases matching TRBD1. Trimming took 5 bases from V and 8 from J; bases not matched to a gene: 7. This CDR3 has 14 residues. CDR1 SEHNR and CDR2 FQNEAQ come from the germline V gene (reference sequence). The CDR3 region has the DNA TGTGCCAGCAGCCACCGGGACAGGAGGGAAAAACTGTTTTTT. It encodes CASSHRDRREKLFF.

In DNA form, the CDR3 reads TGTGCCAGCTCACAGGCAGCTCGGGGGAACACTGAAGCTTTCTTT. Its translation: CASSQAARGNTEAFF. V and J are TRBV18 and TRBJ1-1; no firm D call. This CDR3 contains 15 residues. V lost 4 bases and J 1 base, leaving 13 bases between the germline ends. The germline CDR1 and CDR2 sequences are KGHSH and LQKENI.

V and J are TRBV7-7 and TRBJ2-2, with D possibly being TRBD1 (5 bases). This CDR3 has 14 amino acids. The V end lost 1 base, the J end lost 6 bases, and 9 bases lay between the germline ends. Germline CDR1 SSHAT, CDR2 FNYEAQ (reference sequence). CDR3 protein: CASSLDQGAGELFF. CDR3 DNA sequence: TGTGCCAGCAGCTTAGATCAGGGCGCCGGGGAGCTGTTTTTT.

The chain carries TRBV6-5 and TRBJ2-7, with D perhaps TRBD1 (5 bases). Germline V gives CDR1 MNHEY, CDR2 SVGAGI. Trimming pared 1 base from V and 6 bases from J, leaving 10 bases between. The CDR3 sequence is 13 residues long. The CDR3 is CASSYFRGTEQYF. CDR3 nucleotide sequence: TGTGCCAGCAGTTACTTTAGGGGTACCGAGCAGTACTTC.

This clonotype was seen only a few times. The chain joins TRBV29-1 to TRBJ2-7, with 11 bases aligning to TRBD1. V gave up 5 bases and J gave up 4 bases; unmatched junction bases: 4. CDR3 length equals 13 residues. Germline lookup yields CDR1 SQVTM and CDR2 ANQGSEA. CDR3 sequence: CSVTGTGGYEQYF. CDR3 sequence (DNA): TGCAGCGTTACCGGGACAGGGGGTTACGAGCAGTACTTC.

There are a few counts of this clonotype. V usage is TRBV7-8 and J usage is TRBJ2-7; 8 bases fit TRBD2. Germline V gene lookup returns CDR1 SGHVS and CDR2 FQNEAQ. The CDR3 totals 15 residues. With V trimmed by 3 bases and J by 3 bases, 7 bases remained unmatched. The CDR3 is CASSFRLAGNYEQYF. CDR3 coding DNA: TGTGCCAGCAGCTTCCGGCTAGCGGGCAACTACGAGCAGTACTTC. Full variable domain (missing parts from reference TRBV7-8 and TRBJ2-7): GAGVSQSPRYKVAKRGQDVALRCDPISGHVSLFWYQQALGQGPEFLTYFQNEAQLDKSGLPSDRFFAERPEGSVSTLKIQRTQQEDSAVYLCASSFRLAGNYEQYFGPGTRLTVT.